A selection of T cell receptor beta chains follows, all from one sample in a study of CD8+ T cells in alopecia areata. Clones were sequenced by immunoSEQ multiplex PCR, and TCRdb holds only the in-frame ones, with some missing. The table shows tens of thousands of clones, with 62% occurring only once. Sequences were obtained from NKG2D-high CD8+ T cells sorted from blood. Receptor source: a human donor with alopecia areata. Each CDR3 is given with its conserved first and last residue. The order of the fields is V gene, J gene, clone size, D gene, CDR3 protein, CDR3 DNA. A D gene is named only where the DNA matches it firmly. Not every row has a clone size; where given, it reads once, few, many or a size class.

TRBV27,TRBJ1-1,NA,NA,CASSLRMGPPMEAFF,TGTGCCAGCAGTTTAAGGATGGGACCGCCCATGGAAGCTTTCTTT
TRBV7-8,TRBJ2-2,few,NA,CASGTGELFF,TGTGCCAGCGGGACGGGGGAGCTGTTTTTT
TRBV19,TRBJ2-7,few,TRBD1,CASSFATGVYEQYF,TGTGCCAGTAGTTTCGCGACAGGGGTCTACGAGCAGTACTTC
TRBV28,TRBJ2-3,NA,TRBD2,CASSLSTSGGTDTQYF,TGTGCCAGCAGTTTATCAACTAGCGGGGGAACAGATACGCAGTATTTT
TRBV27,TRBJ1-1,NA,NA,CASSLYSPNTEAFF,TGTGCCAGCAGTTTATACAGTCCGAACACTGAAGCTTTCTTT
TRBV19,TRBJ1-5,NA,NA,CASSQKGGYQPQHF,TGTGCCAGTAGTCAAAAAGGGGGATATCAGCCCCAGCATTTT
TRBV4-1,TRBJ2-5,NA,NA,CASSQVPRETQYF,TGCGCCAGCAGCCAGGTACCCCGGGAGACCCAGTACTTC
TRBV4-1,TRBJ1-2,NA,NA,CASSQDQAGTNYGYTF,TGCGCCAGCAGCCAAGACCAGGCAGGGACTAACTATGGCTACACCTTC
TRBV29-1,TRBJ2-5,NA,NA,CSVEIRDNQETQYF,TGCAGCGTTGAAATTCGTGACAACCAAGAGACCCAGTACTTC
TRBV14,TRBJ2-1,few,TRBD2,CASSLLAGNIYNEQFF,TGTGCCAGCAGCCTTCTAGCGGGAAACATATACAATGAGCAGTTCTTC
TRBV9,TRBJ2-2,NA,TRBD2,CASSAPAGGRGGELFF,TGTGCCAGCAGCGCACCAGCGGGGGGGCGTGGCGGGGAGCTGTTTTTT
TRBV29-1,TRBJ1-2,few,NA,CSVVEGNNYGYTF,TGCAGCGTTGTAGAAGGGAATAACTATGGCTACACCTTC
TRBV27,TRBJ2-7,NA,TRBD2,CASSSSLGGRSLHYEQYF,TGTGCCAGCAGTTCCTCCCTAGGCGGGAGGTCCCTCCACTACGAGCAGTACTTC